One sample yielded the 30 T cell receptor beta chains listed below, sequenced in a study of OX40 agonist ivuxolimab in advanced cancers. Assay used: immunoSEQ multiplex PCR; TCRdb lists only in-frame clones, some missing. The sample contains about 80,000 clones, 90% of which appear only once. The sample here was CD4+ or CD8+ T cells sorted from blood, taken in a trial of the OX40 agonist ivuxolimab. The receptor set was obtained from an adult with an advanced solid tumor such as melanoma, head and neck, liver or kidney cancer.

This clone was seen once. This chain uses TRBV5-4 with TRBJ2-4; no reliable D call. Looked up from germline, CDR1 is SGHNT and CDR2 is YYREEE (reference sequence). The CDR3 has 15 residues. Deletions cut 4 bases from V and 0 bases from J, with 11 bases between. CDR3 in amino acids: CASSRVDSAKNIQYF. The CDR3 region has the DNA TGTGCCAGCAGCCGAGTTGACTCAGCCAAAAACATTCAGTACTTC.

The V and J genes are TRBV11-3 and TRBJ1-2; TRBD1 might be the D (6 bases). The CDR3 sequence is 13 residues long. Germline V lookup: CDR1 SGHNT, CDR2 YENEEA. V gave up 5 bases and J gave up 4 bases, with 11 bases separating them. This chain's CDR3 is CASSPGGGYGYTF. CDR3 sequence (DNA): TGTGCCAGCAGCCCCGGAGGGGGCTATGGCTACACCTTC. Variable domain in full (rest from reference TRBV11-3 and TRBJ1-2): EAGVVQSPRYKIIEKKQPVAFWCNPISGHNTLYWYLQNLGQGPELLIRYENEEAVDDSQLPKDRFSAERLKGVDSTLKIQPAELGDSAVYLCASSPGGGYGYTFGSGTRLTVV.

The genes are TRBV6-5 and TRBJ2-7; TRBD2 is a possible D gene (6 bases). Trimming shortened V by 5 bases and J by 2 bases, and 16 bases separated the two germline ends. The CDR3 has 15 residues. CDR1 and CDR2 from the germline V gene are MNHEY and SVGAGI. In DNA, the CDR3 is TGTGCCAGCAGTGGGTCGGGGGTAGGAACCTACGAGCAGTACTTC. It encodes CASSGSGVGTYEQYF.

This clone has just one count. The chain recombines TRBV6-5 with TRBJ2-3, with D possibly TRBD2 on 5 matching bases. From germline, CDR1 is MNHEY and CDR2 SVGAGI. This CDR3 contains 14 residues. Trimming shortened V by 0 bases and J by 3 bases, and 7 bases separated the two germline ends. CDR3 in DNA: TGTGCCAGCAGTTACTCGAGGGCGACAGATACGCAGTATTTT. Its protein is CASSYSRATDTQYF.

V gene TRBV2 combines with J gene TRBJ1-4; D is possibly TRBD1 (5 bases). The CDR3 has 17 residues. Per germline, CDR1 SNHLY and CDR2 FYNNEI. Trimming took 1 base from V and 8 from J, leaving 20 bases between them. The CDR3 spells CASSEGGAGSLGEKLFF. Here the CDR3 DNA reads TGTGCCAGCAGTGAAGGAGGGGCGGGGAGTCTGGGGGAAAAACTGTTTTTT.

This clone appeared a single time. In nucleotides, the CDR3 is TGTGCCACCAGCAGGGCTAGAAACACTGAAGCTTTCTTT. It codes for CATSRARNTEAFF. V gene TRBV15 combines with J gene TRBJ1-1; D uncertain. The V gene lost 3 bases and the J gene lost 2 bases, with 7 bases spanning the gap. The germline V gene encodes CDR1 LNHNV and CDR2 YYDKDF (reference sequence). The CDR3 totals 13 residues.

The genes are TRBV28 and TRBJ1-2, with D possibly TRBD1 on 5 matching bases. Trimming took 3 bases from V and 7 from J, leaving 12 bases between them. CDR3 length: 13 residues. Looked up from germline, CDR1 is MDHEN and CDR2 is SYDVKM. In nucleotides, the CDR3 is TGTGCCAGCAGTTTTAGTTGGGGCAGTGGCTACACCTTC. This encodes CASSFSWGSGYTF.

The CDR3 region has the DNA TGTGCCAGCAGCTTTTACTCCCGACAAGAGACCCAGTACTTC. Residues: CASSFYSRQETQYF. V usage is TRBV7-2 and J usage is TRBJ2-5; D unclear. The CDR3 has 14 amino acids. V shed 3 bases and J shed 2 bases, with 10 bases lying between them. CDR1 is SGHTA and CDR2 is FQGNSA in the germline V gene.

This chain links TRBV28 with TRBJ2-1; no reliable D call. There are 13 residues in the CDR3. Trimming removed 10 bases from V and 9 bases from J, with 19 bases in between. Germline V gene lookup returns CDR1 MDHEN and CDR2 SYDVKM. The CDR3: CATLRRAPPEQFF. DNA for the CDR3: TGTGCCACGCTCAGGAGAGCCCCCCCTGAGCAGTTCTTC.

This sequence joins TRBV18 and TRBJ1-2, with a weak D call TRBD1 (5 bases). CDR3 size: 13 residues. CDR1 and CDR2 (germline): KGHSH, LQKENI. With 2 bases removed from V and 7 bases from J, the gap between germline ends came to 11 bases. CDR3 in amino acids: CASSPDAGPGYTF. CDR3 nucleotide sequence: TGTGCCAGCTCACCAGATGCAGGGCCTGGCTACACCTTC.

In DNA form, the CDR3 reads TGTGCCACCAGCAGCCCTAGCGGGAGGGCCTGGGGAAACAATGAGCAGTTCTTC. This translates into CATSSPSGRAWGNNEQFF. This chain uses TRBV15 with TRBJ2-1, with TRBD2 matching over 12 bases. Germline V lookup: CDR1 LNHNV, CDR2 YYDKDF (reference sequence). The CDR3 spans 18 residues. Trimming cost V 3 bases and J 5 bases; bases outside gene matches: 11.

The genes are TRBV28 and TRBJ2-2, with D possibly TRBD2 on 6 matching bases. The CDR3 runs 13 residues. With 8 bases removed from V and 1 base from J, the gap between germline ends came to 8 bases. Germline values: CDR1 MDHEN, CDR2 SYDVKM. The DNA of the CDR3 is TGTGCCAGCGGGACTCTGAACACCGGGGAGCTGTTTTTT. Amino acids: CASGTLNTGELFF.

The V call is TRBV7-2, the J call TRBJ2-1, with a tentative D call TRBD2 (6 bases). The CDR3 has 15 amino acids. V gave up 0 bases and J gave up 4 bases, with 10 bases separating them. Germline-derived CDR1 and CDR2 are SGHTA and FQGNSA. The chain's CDR3 is CASSLAPGVYNEQFF. The CDR3 DNA reads TGTGCCAGCAGCTTAGCCCCGGGAGTATACAATGAGCAGTTCTTC.

The V and J genes are TRBV19 and TRBJ2-6; no clear D gene. V dropped 5 bases and J dropped 3 bases, with 14 bases sitting between them. This CDR3 comprises 16 residues. The V gene's germline CDR1 is LNHDA and CDR2 SQIVND (reference sequence). Written as DNA, the CDR3 is TGTGCCAGTAGTTCAGGACGGCCTAGTGGGGCCAACGTCCTGACTTTC. Translating gives CASSSGRPSGANVLTF.

The CDR3 spells CASSPGWGAGGYEQYF. CDR3 bases: TGTGCCAGCAGCCCCGGATGGGGGGCAGGGGGCTACGAGCAGTACTTC. This sequence joins TRBV7-2 and TRBJ2-7; possible D gene TRBD1, 7 bases. This CDR3 comprises 16 residues. Trimming left V 5 bases short and J 3 bases short, with 20 bases between. Germline CDR1 is SGHTA and CDR2 is FQGNSA.

This chain uses TRBV19 with TRBJ2-5; D call uncertain. This CDR3 is 11 amino acids long. Trimming removed 1 base at V and 7 bases at J, with 4 bases between. Germline CDR1 reads LNHDA; CDR2 reads SQIVND (reference sequence). In DNA form, the CDR3 reads TGTGCCAGTAGTATAGGGGGGACCCAGTACTTC. It translates to CASSIGGTQYF.

The rearrangement joins TRBV6-1 to TRBJ1-5; 10 bases are shared with TRBD1. Germline V lookup: CDR1 MNHNS, CDR2 SASEGT. The J segment lost 5 bases and the V segment lost 5 bases, leaving 3 bases of the junction unmatched. The CDR3 spans 14 residues. This chain's CDR3 is CASSRDRGDQPQHF. Here the CDR3 DNA reads TGTGCCAGCAGTAGGGACAGGGGCGATCAGCCCCAGCATTTT.

The rearrangement links TRBV12-5 to TRBJ1-3; perhaps TRBD1 as D (5 bases). The CDR3 spans 16 residues. CDR1 and CDR2 (germline): LGHNT, FRNRAP. Trimming shortened V by 1 base and J by 0 bases, and 10 bases separated the two germline ends. The CDR3 reads CASGLARQGSGNTIYF. The DNA for the CDR3 is TGTGCTAGTGGTTTGGCCCGTCAGGGCTCTGGAAACACCATATATTTT.

The V and J genes are TRBV4-1 and TRBJ2-4; possibly TRBD1 for D (6 bases). The CDR3 consists of 16 residues. Germline CDR1 is MGHRA and CDR2 is YSYEKL. Trimming left V 0 bases short and J 0 bases short, with 9 bases between. The CDR3 reads CASSQEDSVAKNIQYF. CDR3 nucleotides: TGCGCCAGCAGCCAAGAGGACAGTGTAGCCAAAAACATTCAGTACTTC.

The chain links TRBV4-1 to TRBJ2-5; TRBD2 might be the D (6 bases). This CDR3 is built from 15 residues. CDR1 MGHRA and CDR2 YSYEKL come from the germline V gene. V lost 4 bases and J lost 4, with 16 bases in between. The CDR3 loop reads CASSLSSSVAETQYF. The CDR3 DNA sequence: TGCGCCAGCAGCCTCTCCTCTAGCGTAGCAGAGACCCAGTACTTC.

V and J are TRBV28 and TRBJ1-3, with a possible D match to TRBD1 (5 bases). The germline CDR1 and CDR2 sequences are MDHEN and SYDVKM. The CDR3 totals 13 residues. Trimming removed 7 bases from V and 5 bases from J, with 12 bases in between. The CDR3 bases are TGTGCCAGCACCTCCCCAGGGAGAAACACCATATATTTT. Amino acid sequence: CASTSPGRNTIYF.

The rearrangement links TRBV7-6 to TRBJ2-1; D is ambiguous. Germline lookup yields CDR1 SGHVS and CDR2 FNYEAQ. This CDR3 contains 13 residues. Trimming pared 1 base from V and 5 bases from J, leaving 6 bases between. In nucleotides, the CDR3 is TGTGCCAGCAGCTTAGTTACCGACAATGAGCAGTTCTTC. It is translated as CASSLVTDNEQFF.

This chain uses TRBV6-6 with TRBJ1-2, with 7 bases lining up with TRBD1. Per the germline V gene, CDR1 is MNHNY and CDR2 is SVGAGI (reference sequence). The CDR3 is 14 amino acids. The J segment lost 6 bases and the V segment lost 0 bases, leaving 4 bases of the junction unmatched. The CDR3 DNA sequence: TGTGCCAGCAGTTACTCCGACAGGGAGAATGGCTACACCTTC. It translates to CASSYSDRENGYTF.

The chain combines TRBV7-2 with TRBJ2-5, with D perhaps matching TRBD1 or TRBD2 (5 bases each). Looked up from germline, CDR1 is SGHTA and CDR2 is FQGNSA. The CDR3 loop spans 15 amino acids. Trimming took off 2 bases at V and 3 bases at J, with 13 bases between the two ends. DNA of the CDR3: TGTGCCAGCAGCTTACTAGAGGGACCCGAAGAGACCCAGTACTTC. This sequence encodes CASSLLEGPEETQYF.

This clone was seen only once. This chain uses TRBV9 with TRBJ2-5; 8 nucleotides align to TRBD1. Trimming cost V 3 bases and J 5 bases; bases outside gene matches: 6. Germline lookup yields CDR1 SGDLS and CDR2 YYNGEE. There are 14 residues in the CDR3. CDR3 coding DNA: TGTGCCAGCAGCGATGGACAGGGTAGGGAGACCCAGTACTTC. Protein sequence: CASSDGQGRETQYF. The entire variable domain, with the rest obtained from reference TRBV9 and TRBJ2-5, is as follows: DSGVTQTPKHLITATGQRVTLRCSPRSGDLSVYWYQQSLDQGLQFLIQYYNGEERAKGNILERFSAQQFPDLHSELNLSSLELGDSALYFCASSDGQGRETQYFGPGTRLLVL.

The rearrangement uses TRBV28 and TRBJ2-3, with 9 positions matching TRBD2. With 5 bases clipped from V and 1 base from J, the junction kept 4 bases outside the gene matches. The length of the CDR3 is 15 residues. Germline loops: CDR1 MDHEN, CDR2 SYDVKM. This chain's CDR3 is CASSPRLAGTDTQYF. As DNA, the CDR3 is TGTGCCAGCAGTCCCAGACTAGCGGGCACAGATACGCAGTATTTT.

This rearrangement joins TRBV28 to TRBJ1-3; 7 nucleotides match TRBD1. This CDR3 comprises 18 residues. The germline V gene encodes CDR1 MDHEN and CDR2 SYDVKM. The V and J ends lost 5 bases and 0 bases, in that order; junction bases with no gene match: 13. CDR3 in DNA: TGTGCCAGCAGTCCGTTACCGACAGGGATAAGCTCTGGAAACACCATATATTTT. Translating gives CASSPLPTGISSGNTIYF.

The chain carries TRBV7-9 and TRBJ1-4; D perhaps matches TRBD1 (6 bases). The CDR3 spans 14 residues. The germline gives CDR1 SEHNR, CDR2 FQNEAQ (reference sequence). V gave up 5 bases and J gave up 6 bases, with 13 bases separating them. CDR3 loop: CASSVGGGYEKLFF. CDR3 DNA: TGTGCCAGCAGCGTGGGAGGGGGTTATGAAAAACTGTTTTTT.

V usage is TRBV19 and J usage is TRBJ1-1; 8 bases are shared with TRBD1. The J segment lost 2 bases and the V segment lost 4 bases, leaving 9 bases of the junction unmatched. The CDR3 totals 16 residues. Per germline, CDR1 LNHDA and CDR2 SQIVND (reference sequence). As DNA, the CDR3 is TGTGCCAGTAGTAGGGGACAGGTTCCACTTAACACTGAAGCTTTCTTT. Translation gives CASSRGQVPLNTEAFF.

This chain joins TRBV6-5 and TRBJ1-2, with 11 bases lining up with TRBD1. Germline CDR1 and CDR2: MNHEY and SVGAGI. This CDR3 contains 16 residues. The J segment lost 5 bases and the V segment lost 2 bases, leaving 7 bases of the junction unmatched. CDR3 amino acids: CASSYGWTGGRYGYTF. Here the CDR3 DNA reads TGTGCCAGCAGTTACGGGTGGACAGGGGGCCGGTATGGCTACACCTTC.